This T cell receptor (beta chain) was captured in a study of blood T cell repertoires in COVID-19. The protocol was immunoSEQ multiplex PCR, while the TCRdb copy is restricted to in-frame clones and leaves out a portion. The data hold roughly 180,000 clones, with more than 80% observed a single time. This clone was detected a few times. The CDR3 extends over 15 amino acids. Trimming removed 1 base at V and 4 bases at J, with 11 bases between. Germline CDR1 is SGHAT and CDR2 is FQNNGV. Sequencing was carried out using peripheral blood. This TCR was recovered from a woman aged 55-75 years with acute or convalescent COVID-19. This chain connects TRBV11-2 to TRBJ1-3; D call uncertain. CDR3 nucleotide sequence: TGTGCCAGCAGCTTAGTTACTACCGGGGGAAACACCATATATTTT. Translation gives CASSLVTTGGNTIYF.